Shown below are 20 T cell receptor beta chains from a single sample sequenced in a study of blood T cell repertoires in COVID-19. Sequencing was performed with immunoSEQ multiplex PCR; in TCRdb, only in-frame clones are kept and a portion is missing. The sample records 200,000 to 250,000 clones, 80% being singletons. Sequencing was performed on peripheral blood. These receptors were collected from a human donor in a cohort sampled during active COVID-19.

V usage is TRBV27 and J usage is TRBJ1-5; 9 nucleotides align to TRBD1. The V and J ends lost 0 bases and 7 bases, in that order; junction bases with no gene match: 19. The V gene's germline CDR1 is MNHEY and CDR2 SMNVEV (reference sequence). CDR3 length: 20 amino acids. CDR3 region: CASSLSFGGQGKGERQPQHF. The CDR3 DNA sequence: TGTGCCAGCAGTTTATCTTTTGGGGGACAGGGAAAAGGAGAGAGACAGCCCCAGCATTTT.

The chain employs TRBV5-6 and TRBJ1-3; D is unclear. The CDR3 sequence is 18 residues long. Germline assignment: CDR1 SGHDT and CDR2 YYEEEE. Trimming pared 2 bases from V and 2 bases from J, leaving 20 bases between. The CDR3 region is CASSFRRRLSFAGNTIYF. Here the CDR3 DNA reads TGTGCCAGCAGCTTCAGGCGCAGGCTCTCCTTTGCTGGAAACACCATATATTTT.

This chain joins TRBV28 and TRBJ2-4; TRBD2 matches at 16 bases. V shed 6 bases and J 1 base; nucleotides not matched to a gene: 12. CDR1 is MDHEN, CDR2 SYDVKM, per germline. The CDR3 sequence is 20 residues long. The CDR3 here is CASSHQPGLAGGPAKNIQYF. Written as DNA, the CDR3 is TGTGCCAGCAGCCACCAACCGGGACTAGCGGGAGGGCCGGCCAAAAACATTCAGTACTTC.

This CDR3 reads CASSTDRGKYNEQFF. CDR3 sequence (DNA): TGCGCCAGCAGCACAGACAGGGGTAAATACAATGAGCAGTTCTTC. The chain carries TRBV5-1 and TRBJ2-1; TRBD1 matches at 8 bases. CDR3 size: 15 residues. Germline CDR1 reads SGHRS; CDR2 reads YFSETQ. After removal of 4 bases from V and 4 bases from J, the junction contained 7 bases not matched to a gene.

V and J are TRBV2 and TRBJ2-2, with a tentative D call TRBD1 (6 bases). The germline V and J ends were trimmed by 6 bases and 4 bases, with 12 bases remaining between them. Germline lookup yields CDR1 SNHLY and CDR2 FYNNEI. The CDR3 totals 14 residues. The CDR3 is CASSRDKLTGELFF. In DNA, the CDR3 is TGTGCCAGCAGCCGGGACAAACTCACCGGGGAGCTGTTTTTT.

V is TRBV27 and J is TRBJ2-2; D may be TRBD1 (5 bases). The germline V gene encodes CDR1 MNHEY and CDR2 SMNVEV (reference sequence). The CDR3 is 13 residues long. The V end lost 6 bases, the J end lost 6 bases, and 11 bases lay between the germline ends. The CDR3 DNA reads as TGTGCCAGCAGCTCAGGGTTCCCCGGGGAGCTGTTTTTT. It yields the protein CASSSGFPGELFF.

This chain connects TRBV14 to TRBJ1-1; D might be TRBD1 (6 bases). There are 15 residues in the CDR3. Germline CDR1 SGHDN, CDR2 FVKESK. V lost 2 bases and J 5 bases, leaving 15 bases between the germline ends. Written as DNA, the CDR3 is TGTGCCAGCAGCCAATCAGGGGCTACGCCAACTGAAGCTTTCTTT. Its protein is CASSQSGATPTEAFF.

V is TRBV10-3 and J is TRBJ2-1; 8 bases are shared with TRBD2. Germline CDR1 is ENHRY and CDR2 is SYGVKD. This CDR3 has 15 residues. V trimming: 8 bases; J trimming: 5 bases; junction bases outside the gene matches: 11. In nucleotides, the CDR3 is TGTGCCATCGGTGGACTAGCAGTTATACACAATGAGCAGTTCTTC. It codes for CAIGGLAVIHNEQFF.

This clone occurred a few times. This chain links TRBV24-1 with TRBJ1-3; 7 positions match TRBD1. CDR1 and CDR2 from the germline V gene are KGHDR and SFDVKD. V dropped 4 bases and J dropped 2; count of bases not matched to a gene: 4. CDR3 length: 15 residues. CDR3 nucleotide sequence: TGTGCCACCAGTGACACGACAGGGACTGGAAACACCATATATTTT. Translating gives CATSDTTGTGNTIYF.

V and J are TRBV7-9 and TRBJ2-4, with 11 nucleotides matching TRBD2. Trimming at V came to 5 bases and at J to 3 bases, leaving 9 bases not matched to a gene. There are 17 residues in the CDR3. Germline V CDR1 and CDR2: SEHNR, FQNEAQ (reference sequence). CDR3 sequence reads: CASSPSGSGGVKNIQYF. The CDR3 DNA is TGTGCCAGCAGCCCCTCAGGTAGCGGGGGGGTCAAAAACATTCAGTACTTC.

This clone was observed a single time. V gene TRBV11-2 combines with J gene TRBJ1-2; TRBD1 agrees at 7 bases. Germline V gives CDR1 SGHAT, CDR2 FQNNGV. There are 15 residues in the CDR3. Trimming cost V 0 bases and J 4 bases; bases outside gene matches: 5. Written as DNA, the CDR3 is TGTGCCAGCAGCTTAGAAGCACAGGGGAGCTATGGCTACACCTTC. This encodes CASSLEAQGSYGYTF.

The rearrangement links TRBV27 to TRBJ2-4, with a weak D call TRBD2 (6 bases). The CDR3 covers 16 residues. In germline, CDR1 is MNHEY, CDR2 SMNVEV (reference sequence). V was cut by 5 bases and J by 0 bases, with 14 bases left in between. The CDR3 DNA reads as TGTGCCAGCAGTCCGGCCGGGGAGGAAGCCAAAAACATTCAGTACTTC. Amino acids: CASSPAGEEAKNIQYF.

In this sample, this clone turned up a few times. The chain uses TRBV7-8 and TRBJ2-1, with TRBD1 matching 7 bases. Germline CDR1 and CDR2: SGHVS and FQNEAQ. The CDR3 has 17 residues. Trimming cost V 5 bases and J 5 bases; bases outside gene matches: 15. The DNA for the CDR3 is TGTGCCAGCAGCCCTAGTCTCTTTGGGGACAGCAACAATGAGCAGTTCTTC. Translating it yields CASSPSLFGDSNNEQFF.

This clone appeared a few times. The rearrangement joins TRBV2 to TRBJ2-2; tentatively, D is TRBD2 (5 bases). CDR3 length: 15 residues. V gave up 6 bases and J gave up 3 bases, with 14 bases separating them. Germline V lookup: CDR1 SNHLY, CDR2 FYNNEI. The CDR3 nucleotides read TGTGCCAGCAGGGAATCGATGCGGGACACCGGGGAGCTGTTTTTT. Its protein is CASRESMRDTGELFF.

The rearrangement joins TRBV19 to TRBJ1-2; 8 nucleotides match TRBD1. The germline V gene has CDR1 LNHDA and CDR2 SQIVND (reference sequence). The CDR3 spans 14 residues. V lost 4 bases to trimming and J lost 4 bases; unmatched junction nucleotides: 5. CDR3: CASSTRGQGYGYTF. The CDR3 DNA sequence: TGTGCCAGTAGTACCCGAGGACAGGGCTATGGCTACACCTTC.

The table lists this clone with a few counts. DNA of the CDR3: TGCGCCAGCAGCTTGGGACAGGACGAGCAGTACTTC. This translates into CASSLGQDEQYF. The chain links TRBV5-1 to TRBJ2-7, with D possibly TRBD1 on 6 matching bases. Trimming stripped 0 bases from V and 5 bases from J, with 6 bases between. The germline gives CDR1 SGHRS, CDR2 YFSETQ. This CDR3 is built from 12 residues.

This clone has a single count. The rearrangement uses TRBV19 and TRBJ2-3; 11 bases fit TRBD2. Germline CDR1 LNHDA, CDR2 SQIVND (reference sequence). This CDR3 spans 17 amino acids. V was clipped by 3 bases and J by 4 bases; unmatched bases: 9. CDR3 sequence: CASSIGSGRARADTQYF. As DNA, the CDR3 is TGTGCCAGTAGTATCGGTAGCGGGAGGGCCAGGGCAGATACGCAGTATTTT. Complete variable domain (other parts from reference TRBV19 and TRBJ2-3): DGGITQSPKYLFRKEGQNVTLSCEQNLNHDAMYWYRQDPGQGLRLIYYSQIVNDFQKGDIAEGYSVSREKKESFPLTVTSAQKNPTAFYLCASSIGSGRARADTQYFGPGTRLTVL.

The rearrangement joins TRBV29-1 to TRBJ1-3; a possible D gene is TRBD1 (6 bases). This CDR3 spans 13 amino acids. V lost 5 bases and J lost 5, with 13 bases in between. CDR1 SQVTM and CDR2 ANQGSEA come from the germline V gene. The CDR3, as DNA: TGCAGCGTTTCAGGGGACGACAGAAACACCATATATTTT. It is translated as CSVSGDDRNTIYF.

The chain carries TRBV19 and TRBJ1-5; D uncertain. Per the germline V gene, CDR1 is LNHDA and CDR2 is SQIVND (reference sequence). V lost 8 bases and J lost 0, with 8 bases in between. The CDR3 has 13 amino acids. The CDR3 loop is CASATYSNQPQHF. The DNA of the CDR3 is TGTGCCAGTGCAACTTATAGCAATCAGCCCCAGCATTTT.

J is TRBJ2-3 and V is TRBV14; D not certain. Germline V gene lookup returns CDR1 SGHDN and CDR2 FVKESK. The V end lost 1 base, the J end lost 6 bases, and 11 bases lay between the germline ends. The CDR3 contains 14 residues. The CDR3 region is CASSQVTTADTQYF. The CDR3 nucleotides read TGTGCCAGCAGCCAAGTAACTACGGCGGATACGCAGTATTTT.